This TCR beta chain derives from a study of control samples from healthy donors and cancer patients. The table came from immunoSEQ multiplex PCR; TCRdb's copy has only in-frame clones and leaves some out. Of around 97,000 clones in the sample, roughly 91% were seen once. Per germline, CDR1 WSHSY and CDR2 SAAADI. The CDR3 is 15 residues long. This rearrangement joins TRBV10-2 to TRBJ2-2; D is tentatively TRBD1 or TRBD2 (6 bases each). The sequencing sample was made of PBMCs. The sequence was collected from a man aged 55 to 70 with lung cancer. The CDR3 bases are TGCCCCCCCCTTGACCGGGGGCGCGACACCGGGGAGCTGTTTTTT. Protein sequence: CPPLDRGRDTGELFF.